This T cell receptor beta chain was sequenced for a study of CD8+ T cells in alopecia areata. Study-wide background: Female C3H/HeJ mice aged about 6-11 weeks received skin from roughly 6-13-month-old C3H/HeJ donors with spontaneous alopecia.

This clone was seen more than once but under ten times. Its antigen remains unidentified. Gene and germline names: mouse. The study sorted pooled cutaneous lymph node cells by CD4, CD8alpha, NKG2D, NKG2ACE and other markers. Findings and caveats of the study: Sequencing of scalp samples also captures resident alphabeta T cells of normal skin. TCR sharing was clearer in mice than between patients, perhaps partly owing to patient HLA diversity. Normal scalp had lower clonality than lesional scalp, with alopecia totalis/universalis lesions showing this most strongly.

Extracted from the samples, RNA was reverse transcribed into cDNA to serve as the sequencing template. Generated by immunoSEQ multiplex PCR, the TCRdb table keeps only in-frame clones and is missing some. The profile covers about 300,000 clones, none occurring a single time. This receptor was obtained from a C3H/HeJ mouse with alopecia areata. The mouse strain carries the MHC haplotype H2-k. Sequencing was performed on CD4+ T cells sorted from a lymph node.

CDR3 DNA, as far as it was read: TGTGCCTTGACTGGTAACCAAGAC. Translated, it gives CALTGNQD. In full, the CDR3 reads CALTGNQDTQYF. V usage is TRBV31 and J usage is TRBJ2-5; D may be TRBD2 (6 bases). Read data end 4 residues before the CDR3 end; the end is taken from the germline J gene. V dropped 7 bases and J dropped 0 bases, with 8 bases sitting between them. Germline CDR1 is GKSSPN and CDR2 is SITVG. The CDR3 runs to 12 residues.